The rows below give T cell receptor beta chains drawn from one sample of a study of T-cell memory formation after mild COVID-19. In TCRdb, the 5' RACE reads were re-called with MiXCR into one record per CDR3 protein. The sample has around 500,000 distinct CDR3 sequences, 15% to 20% seen once; the top ten hold around 12%. Sequenced sample: PBMCs or a T cell subset sorted from them (not recorded which). The origin of the receptors is an adult woman who had mild COVID-19 (a few samples of this study predate the infection). Cell type and time point are not known. CDR3s include the opening cysteine and the closing phenylalanine or tryptophan. A D gene is named only where the DNA matches it firmly. Clone size, where shown, is once, few, many, or a class for clones that have expanded.

clone_size,d_call,cdr3_length,j_call,v_call,cdr3_aa,cdr3_nt
few,TRBD1,15,TRBJ1-5,TRBV5-5,CASSPGDRVGQPQHF,TGTGCCAGCAGCCCTGGGGACAGGGTAGGTCAGCCCCAGCATTTT
-,-,14,TRBJ1-1,TRBV7-2,CASSLSALNTEAFF,TGTGCCAGCAGCTTATCGGCCTTGAACACTGAAGCTTTCTTT
few,-,15,TRBJ2-7,TRBV7-2,CASSLQGEVGYEQYF,TGTGCCAGCAGCTTGCAGGGAGAGGTGGGTTACGAGCAGTACTTC
-,-,10,TRBJ2-5,TRBV20-1,CSARMETQYF,TGCAGTGCTAGGATGGAGACCCAGTACTTC
few,-,15,TRBJ1-2,TRBV6-1,CASSGNRDGNYGYTF,TGTGCCAGCAGTGGAAACAGGGACGGTAACTATGGCTACACCTTC
-,TRBD1,15,TRBJ2-5,TRBV2,CASSGTGIPTETQYF,TGTGCCAGCAGTGGGACAGGGATTCCTACAGAGACCCAGTACTTC
many,TRBD2,18,TRBJ2-3,TRBV7-6,CASSLESSSGGPADTQYF,TGTGCCAGCAGCTTAGAGAGTTCGTCGGGAGGGCCCGCAGATACGCAGTATTTT
-,-,16,TRBJ1-1,TRBV5-5,CASSWGPDDEGLGAFF,TGTGCCAGCAGCTGGGGGCCGGACGACGAGGGGTTGGGAGCTTTCTTT
few,-,14,TRBJ2-5,TRBV7-9,CASSLQGPQETQYF,TGTGCCAGCAGCTTACAGGGTCCCCAAGAGACCCAGTACTTC
many,-,15,TRBJ2-2,TRBV5-1,CASSLTGENTGELFF,TGCGCCAGCAGCTTGACTGGGGAAAACACCGGGGAGCTGTTTTTT
few,-,16,TRBJ2-1,TRBV3-1,CASSPARGVSYNEQFF,TGTGCCAGCAGCCCCGCCCGGGGAGTATCCTACAATGAGCAGTTCTTC
many,TRBD2,17,TRBJ2-3,TRBV11-2,CASSPGGSGSRWDTQYF,TGTGCCAGCAGCCCTGGCGGTAGCGGGAGTAGGTGGGATACGCAGTATTTT
-,-,15,TRBJ1-1,TRBV4-1,CASSEYGEEDTEAFF,TGCGCCAGCAGCGAGTACGGGGAGGAGGACACTGAAGCTTTCTTT
few,-,13,TRBJ2-2,TRBV6-5,CASSLPTPGELFF,TGTGCCAGCAGCTTACCTACCCCCGGGGAGCTGTTTTTT
-,TRBD2,18,TRBJ2-1,TRBV9,CASSVAPVGTSGDNEQFF,TGTGCCAGCAGCGTAGCCCCGGTCGGGACTAGCGGGGACAATGAGCAGTTCTTC
few,-,13,TRBJ2-7,TRBV7-9,CASSPQISYEQYF,TGTGCCAGCAGCCCACAGATCTCCTACGAGCAGTACTTC
few,TRBD2,15,TRBJ2-7,TRBV9,CASSPREVSSYEQYF,TGTGCCAGCAGCCCCCGGGAGGTAAGCTCCTACGAGCAGTACTTC
many,-,12,TRBJ2-3,TRBV5-1,CASSWGPDTQYF,TGCGCCAGCAGCTGGGGGCCAGATACGCAGTATTTT
few,-,14,TRBJ2-2,TRBV12-3/TRBV12-4,CASSLPMGTGELFF,TGTGCCAGCAGTTTACCGATGGGCACCGGGGAGCTGTTTTTT
-,-,15,TRBJ1-5,TRBV12-3/TRBV12-4,CASSFSAGVFQPQHF,TGTGCCAGCAGTTTTTCGGCAGGGGTCTTTCAGCCCCAGCATTTT